The table lists the clone carrying this TCR beta chain with many counts. The time point is: patch test 2, 6 weeks after DPC sensitization. Treatment described: therapeutic diphenylcyclopropenone sensitization with weekly scalp DPC. The data were taken from a study of human T cells and chemical hapten exposure. TCRdb ran MiXCR on the RACE reads and lists one entry per CDR3 protein. In the table there are approximately 120,000 distinct CDR3 sequences, about a tenth of which are singletons. Trimming removed 3 bases at V and 4 bases at J, with 4 bases between. This CDR3 is 13 amino acids long. CDR1 is SGHAT and CDR2 is FQNNGV in the germline V gene.

This sequence joins TRBV11-2 and TRBJ2-6; D is ambiguous. This sequence originates from a woman aged 40-49 years with alopecia areata. Some clones in this sample may be carry-over from other donors' samples. This material consisted of whole blood, taken in connection with sensitization to the hapten diphenylcyclopropenone (DPC). CDR3 coding DNA: TGTGCCAGCAGCTTTCCCGGGGCCAACGTCCTGACTTTC. It codes for CASSFPGANVLTF.